Sequencing of this T cell receptor beta chain was carried out in a study of CD8 T cells in ankylosing spondylitis. Study findings and constraints: Clones linked to the disease showed a CD8+ phenotype. They occurred at relatively low frequencies in peripheral blood. A motif in TCR beta, a set of fewer than ten highly homologous variants, appeared characteristic of ankylosing spondylitis blood. Reactive arthritis synovial fluid and blood were previously reported to contain some motif variants.

In its sample, this clonotype was seen a few times. Its target is unknown. A read error may produce the germline difference seen at one junction end. Each CDR3 protein gets one entry after TCRdb re-called the 5' RACE reads with MiXCR. The data hold some 240,000 distinct CDR3 sequences, with around 6.6% observed a single time. Germline values: CDR1 MNHEY, CDR2 SMNVEV (reference sequence). The CDR3 contains 15 residues. J is TRBJ1-1 and V is TRBV27; D not certain. What was sequenced was blood, either unsorted or a sorted T cell fraction (not recorded which). The TCR originated in a male donor with ankylosing spondylitis. The CDR3 reads CASSLSKGSNTEAFF. Here the CDR3 DNA reads TGTGCCAGCAGCTTATCAAAGGGCTCGAACACTGAAGCTTTCTTT.